The 9 T cell receptor beta chains presented below share a single source sample, sequenced in a study of Graves' ophthalmopathy and Graves' hyperthyroidism. Amplified TCR beta CDR3 regions were obtained using RNA transcripts as template. HTBI primers were employed in first-round RT-PCR, then a second-round multiplex PCR followed. TCRdb reanalysed the multiplex PCR reads using MiXCR and keeps one entry per CDR3 protein. Seen here are more than 1,000,000 distinct CDR3 sequences, about 35% observed once, and the top ten hold 11%. The sample was peripheral blood or thyroid tissue (not recorded which). The receptors were gathered from an adult man with Graves' hyperthyroidism.

The chain carries TRBV2 and TRBJ1-5; 8 bases line up with TRBD1. The CDR3 is 11 residues long. Trimming at V came to 6 bases and at J to 14 bases, leaving 6 bases not matched to a gene. Germline assignment: CDR1 SNHLY and CDR2 FYNNEI. The CDR3 is CASRGQGYEHF. The CDR3, as DNA: TGTGCCAGCAGAGGACAGGGTTACGAGCATTTT.

A remark on this clonotype: No conserved phenylalanine or tryptophan is present at the end of the CDR3, so a read error is the likely explanation. V is TRBV24-1 and J is TRBJ2-7, with 10 nucleotides matching TRBD2. Germline CDR1 reads KGHDR; CDR2 reads SFDVKD. With 4 bases clipped from V and 5 bases from J, the junction kept 7 bases outside the gene matches. This CDR3 is 15 amino acids long. The CDR3 loop is CATSDPAGGRDEQYL. DNA for the CDR3: TGTGCCACCAGTGACCCAGCGGGAGGGCGGGACGAGCAGTACTTA.

This clonotype was seen at least ten times. The genes are TRBV20-1 and TRBJ1-5; the D gene is possibly TRBD1 (6 bases). There are 17 residues in the CDR3. With 1 base removed from V and 5 bases from J, the gap between germline ends came to 21 bases. Germline V gives CDR1 DFQATT, CDR2 SNEGSKA (reference sequence). The CDR3, as DNA: TGCAGTGCTAGAGGATTAAGGCACAGGGTTAAGGATCAGCCCCAGCATTTT. Its protein is CSARGLRHRVKDQPQHF.

This clonotype was detected many times. V and J are TRBV7-9 and TRBJ2-7; no clear D gene. The germline V gene encodes CDR1 SEHNR and CDR2 FQNEAQ (reference sequence). V was shortened by 5 bases and J by 0 bases, with 14 bases between the two germline ends. The CDR3 runs 15 residues. The CDR3 loop is CASSGGEVPSYEQYF. The CDR3 nucleotides read TGTGCCAGCAGCGGTGGCGAGGTGCCCTCCTACGAGCAGTACTTC.

This clonotype has at least ten counts. The gene calls are TRBV20-1 and TRBJ2-7; the match to TRBD2 covers 8 bases. Looked up from germline, CDR1 is DFQATT and CDR2 is SNEGSKA (reference sequence). The CDR3 is made up of 17 amino acids. Germline trimming cut 3 bases from V and 1 base from J; bases unmatched to any gene: 14. CDR3 nucleotides: TGCAGTGCTAGGGGTTGGCTAGTGGCGGGAGGTTCCTACGAGCAGTACTTC. Translated, it gives CSARGWLVAGGSYEQYF.

The chain employs TRBV20-1 and TRBJ2-7; TRBD1 aligns across 9 bases. Unmatched junction bases numbered 13, after V lost 6 bases and J lost 4 bases. The CDR3 runs to 15 residues. Germline V gene lookup returns CDR1 DFQATT and CDR2 SNEGSKA (reference sequence). In nucleotides, the CDR3 is TGCAGTGCCTTTACCGGGACAGGGATACGGTACGAGCAGTACTTC. Translated: CSAFTGTGIRYEQYF.

This clonotype has at least ten counts. The V and J genes are TRBV7-9 and TRBJ1-6; weak D call: TRBD1 (6 bases). The V gene lost 5 bases and the J gene lost 9 bases, with 17 bases spanning the gap. Germline values: CDR1 SEHNR, CDR2 FQNEAQ (reference sequence). This CDR3 contains 15 residues. CDR3 DNA: TGTGCCAGCAGCCTCAGTGGGGGGGCTGGTTCACCCCTCCACTTT. This encodes CASSLSGGAGSPLHF.

V gene TRBV19 combines with J gene TRBJ1-2; 9 nucleotides line up with TRBD1. V shed 4 bases, J shed 8 bases, and the junction held 20 bases outside the gene matches. The CDR3 runs 18 residues. Germline V CDR1 and CDR2: LNHDA, SQIVND (reference sequence). Here the CDR3 reads CASSRQVATGTGPRGYTF. The CDR3 bases are TGTGCCAGTAGTAGGCAAGTAGCCACCGGGACAGGGCCGCGGGGCTACACCTTC.

This chain uses TRBV29-1 with TRBJ2-2; 8 nucleotides align to TRBD1. The germline V gene encodes CDR1 SQVTM and CDR2 ANQGSEA. V shed 8 bases, J shed 8 bases, and the junction held 13 bases outside the gene matches. CDR3 length: 14 residues. DNA for the CDR3: TGCAGCTTAATCGGGACAGGTTCGATGGGGGAGCTGTTTTTT. Residues: CSLIGTGSMGELFF.